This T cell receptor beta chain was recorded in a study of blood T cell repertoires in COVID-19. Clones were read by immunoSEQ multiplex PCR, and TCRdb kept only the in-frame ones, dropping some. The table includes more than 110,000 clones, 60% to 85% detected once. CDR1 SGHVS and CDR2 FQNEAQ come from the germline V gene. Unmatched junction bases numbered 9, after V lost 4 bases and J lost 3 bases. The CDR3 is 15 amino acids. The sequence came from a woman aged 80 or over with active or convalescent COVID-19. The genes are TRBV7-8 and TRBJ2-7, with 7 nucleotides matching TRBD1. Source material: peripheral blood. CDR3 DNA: TGTGCCAGCAGCTCTCCCAAGACAGGGAACTACGAGCAGTACTTC. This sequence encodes CASSSPKTGNYEQYF.